A selection of T cell receptor beta chains follows, all from one sample in a study of T cells in Graves' hyperthyroidism and ophthalmopathy. TCRdb re-analysed the multiplex PCR reads in MiXCR, keeping a single row per CDR3 protein. The table shows about 520,000 distinct CDR3 sequences, with around 24% occurring only once. Sequencing was performed on blood. These receptor sequences come from a woman aged 25 to 45 with Graves' ophthalmopathy. Both conserved end residues are part of each CDR3. A D gene is named only where the DNA matches it firmly. Not every row has a clone size; where given, it reads once, few, many or a size class.

d_call clone_size j_call v_call cdr3_aa cdr3_nt
NA many TRBJ1-2 TRBV27 CASSRLPGGTTYGYTF TGTGCCAGCAGTCGACTCCCCGGGGGGACAACCTATGGCTACACCTTC
NA many TRBJ1-1 TRBV27 CASSSIRTVMNTEAFF TGTGCCAGCAGTTCCATCCGGACGGTCATGAACACTGAAGCTTTCTTT
TRBD1 once TRBJ1-1 TRBV28 CASRPPGQGSPMNTEAFF TGTGCCAGCAGACCTCCGGGACAGGGTTCTCCCATGAACACTGAAGCTTTCTTT
NA NA TRBJ2-5 TRBV27 CASSSFEGARETQGF TGTGCCAGCAGTTCTTTCGAGGGGGCGCGGGAGACCCAGGGCTTC
TRBD2 NA TRBJ2-2 TRBV12-3/TRBV12-4 CASSSPGTITNTGELFF TGTGCCAGCAGTTCACCCGGGACTATAACGAACACCGGGGAGCTGTTTTTT
NA many TRBJ2-2 TRBV5-1 CASSSTLRTVSNTGELFF TGCGCCAGCAGCTCAACCCTCCGGACAGTATCGAACACCGGGGAGCTGTTTTTT
NA many TRBJ2-2 TRBV7-6 CASSLVSGYNGELFF TGTGCCAGCAGCTTAGTGTCGGGTTATAACGGGGAGCTGTTTTTT
TRBD1 NA TRBJ1-1 TRBV19 CASKTGTENTEAFF TGTGCCAGTAAGACCGGGACAGAGAACACTGAAGCTTTCTTT
NA NA TRBJ1-1 TRBV29-1 CSVEGRVSRTEAFF TGCAGCGTTGAAGGTCGAGTGAGTAGGACTGAAGCTTTCTTT
NA many TRBJ2-5 TRBV6-1 CASSGDLGETQYF TGTGCCAGCAGTGGGGATCTGGGAGAGACCCAGTACTTC